This TCR beta chain appears in the sequencing data of a study of beta chain features in type 1 diabetes. The entirety of the isolated RNA underwent reverse transcription, so expressed TCRB transcripts were sequenced. Here immunoSEQ multiplex PCR was the method, and the copy in TCRdb shows in-frame clones only, minus some. Of about 40,000 clones listed, 55% to 70% were seen once; the top ten hold roughly 2%. For this clone: Its cognate antigen is unknown.

Study-level points and caveats: The question left open here concerned HLA type influencing TCRB rearrangement. Significant though moderate, a shortening of TCRB CDR3s appeared in all four CD4+ subsets of Type 1 diabetes patients. Patients showed naive, central memory and Treg TCRB repertoires that appeared more similar than those of healthy donors.

This clonotype was sampled from a woman younger than 45 in good health. Input material: Tregs from blood.

This CDR3 reads CASSSHTSGSSYEQYF. The CDR3 bases are TGTGCCAGCAGTTCCCACACTAGCGGAAGCTCCTACGAGCAGTACTTC. The chain recombines TRBV28 with TRBJ2-7, with TRBD2 identical over 8 bases. This CDR3 region has 16 residues. Germline loops: CDR1 MDHEN, CDR2 SYDVKM. V was clipped by 4 bases and J by 0 bases; unmatched bases: 8.